This TCR beta chain was profiled in a study of blood T cell repertoires in COVID-19. V lost 3 bases to trimming and J lost 7 bases, with 7 bases between them. CDR3 length: 12 amino acids. Libraries were prepared by immunoSEQ multiplex PCR; TCRdb keeps only in-frame clonotypes and omits some of them. The repertoire consists of around 310,000 clones, with 90% occurring once and the leading ten covering 0.95% to 1.3%. This clone appeared once. At the DNA level, this CDR3 is encoded by other sequences in the same sample as well. The J gene is TRBJ1-5, the V gene TRBV12-3 or TRBV12-4; no definite D call. The clonotype originates from a woman aged 35 to 49 with COVID-19, enrolled during active disease. The sequenced sample consisted of peripheral blood. The CDR3 loop reads CASSFGEQPQHF. The CDR3 DNA follows: TGTGCCAGCAGTTTTGGAGAACAGCCCCAGCATTTT.